What follows are 13 T cell receptor beta chains derived from one specimen sequenced in a study of T cells in narcolepsy. Clones were sequenced by immunoSEQ multiplex PCR, and TCRdb holds only the in-frame ones, with some missing. This sample has roughly 38,000 clones, with approximately 85% found just once. Sequenced: CD45RA- memory CD4+ T cells from PBMCs. The receptors here all came from a human donor with narcolepsy.

J is TRBJ1-2 and V is TRBV2; the D is unclear. The CDR3 consists of 14 residues. Germline CDR1 and CDR2: SNHLY and FYNNEI. V lost 2 bases and J 1 base, leaving 8 bases between the germline ends. CDR3 coding DNA: TGTGCCAGCAGTGAAAGCATTATTAACTATGGCTACACCTTC. It yields the protein CASSESIINYGYTF.

The V and J genes are TRBV7-9 and TRBJ2-3; unclear D gene. Germline V gives CDR1 SEHNR, CDR2 FQNEAQ (reference sequence). This CDR3 is built from 12 residues. Trimming removed 6 bases at V and 2 bases at J, with 6 bases between. The CDR3 sequence: CASSYHTDTQYF. CDR3 nucleotides: TGTGCCAGCAGTTACCACACAGATACGCAGTATTTT.

The chain links TRBV25-1 to TRBJ2-1, with D hard to call. The CDR3 has 12 residues. Germline loops: CDR1 MGHDK, CDR2 SYGVNS. Trimming stripped 4 bases from V and 9 bases from J, with 10 bases between. DNA of the CDR3: TGTGCCAGCAGTGCCGGGTGGCTTGAGCAGTTCTTC. Translation: CASSAGWLEQFF.

The V gene is TRBV7-2, the J gene TRBJ1-5; 7 positions agree with TRBD1. This CDR3 region has 15 residues. The germline gives CDR1 SGHTA, CDR2 FQGNSA. The junction had 7 bases not matched to a gene; V was cut back by 3 bases and J by 5 bases. CDR3 nucleotides: TGTGCCAGCAGCTTGACAGGGAACGGCGATCAGCCCCAGCATTTT. It encodes CASSLTGNGDQPQHF.

In this sample, this clone turned up a few times. The chain recombines TRBV4-3 with TRBJ2-1; D is undetermined. Germline CDR1 is LGHNA and CDR2 is YSLEER. The CDR3 has 15 amino acids. V was shortened by 0 bases and J by 5 bases, with 11 bases between the two germline ends. CDR3 in DNA: TGCGCCAGCAGCCAAGATTTCAGGTACAACAATGAGCAGTTCTTC. This translates into CASSQDFRYNNEQFF.

This sequence joins TRBV7-2 and TRBJ1-2, with D possibly TRBD1 on 5 matching bases. V was pared by 2 bases and J by 6 bases, with 10 bases between. This CDR3 contains 13 residues. Germline CDR1 and CDR2: SGHTA and FQGNSA. In DNA form, the CDR3 reads TGTGCCAGCAGCTTAAGGCAGGGTGATGGCTACACCTTC. Residues: CASSLRQGDGYTF.

The table lists this clone with a few counts. The rearrangement joins TRBV6-1 to TRBJ2-2, with a possible D match to TRBD1 (5 bases). Per germline, CDR1 MNHNS and CDR2 SASEGT. The CDR3 contains 14 residues. With 7 bases removed from V and 3 bases from J, the gap between germline ends came to 12 bases. CDR3 protein: CASTISTDTGELFF. The CDR3 coding sequence is TGTGCCAGCACCATCTCGACAGACACCGGGGAGCTGTTTTTT.

This chain joins TRBV11-3 and TRBJ1-6; D gene uncertain. CDR3 size: 14 residues. Germline lookup yields CDR1 SGHNT and CDR2 YENEEA. Trimming pared 1 base from V and 7 bases from J, leaving 8 bases between. The CDR3 reads CASSLVAANSPLHF. DNA of the CDR3: TGTGCCAGCAGCTTAGTAGCTGCGAATTCACCCCTCCACTTT.

V and J are TRBV30 and TRBJ2-7, with TRBD1 matching 11 bases. CDR3 size: 15 residues. The V segment lost 5 bases and the J segment 3 bases; nucleotides outside the gene matches: 9. Germline CDR1 GTSNPN, CDR2 SVGIG (reference sequence). The CDR3 here is CAWATGGTGGYEQYF. For the CDR3, the DNA is TGTGCCTGGGCCACAGGCGGGACAGGGGGCTACGAGCAGTACTTC.

The V call is TRBV30, the J call TRBJ1-2; no reliable D call. Trimming cost V 4 bases and J 0 bases, with 6 bases left between them. CDR1 is GTSNPN, CDR2 SVGIG, per germline (reference sequence). The CDR3 length is 12 residues. CDR3 sequence (DNA): TGTGCCTGGACACACTCTAACTATGGCTACACCTTC. Amino acid sequence: CAWTHSNYGYTF.

In its sample, this clone was seen once. V and J are TRBV7-8 and TRBJ2-3; the D gene is possibly TRBD2 (5 bases). There are 18 residues in the CDR3. Trimming removed 5 bases from V and 2 bases from J, with 23 bases in between. Per germline, CDR1 SGHVS and CDR2 FQNEAQ. The CDR3 DNA sequence: TGTGCCAGCAGCCCCGGGGTGGGGTTGGGAATGGACACAGATACGCAGTATTTT. Its protein product is CASSPGVGLGMDTDTQYF.

The chain uses TRBV19 and TRBJ1-4, with 7 bases matching TRBD1. Germline V gene data show CDR1 as LNHDA and CDR2 as SQIVND (reference sequence). J gave up 6 bases and V 3 bases, and 4 bases lay outside the gene matches. This CDR3 region has 14 residues. CDR3 nucleotide sequence: TGTGCCAGTAGTATTAGTACAGGGGATGAAAAACTGTTTTTT. Its translation: CASSISTGDEKLFF.

The chain has TRBV6-5 and TRBJ1-3, with D maybe TRBD1 (5 bases). CDR3 length: 16 residues. The germline CDR1 and CDR2 sequences are MNHEY and SVGAGI. V lost 2 bases, J lost 1 base, and 12 bases lay in between. DNA for the CDR3: TGTGCCAGCAGTTACGAATCAGGGCGATCTGGAAACACCATATATTTT. Protein: CASSYESGRSGNTIYF.